The following is a TCR beta chain sequence with its context. Its antigen is not identified. The V end lost 9 bases, the J end lost 4 bases, and 19 bases lay between the germline ends. Looked up from germline, CDR1 is SGHDT and CDR2 is YYEEEE. This CDR3 contains 14 residues. The PCR contained 60 Vbeta and 13 Jbeta primers. In the original workflow: Unique TCR beta chains totaled roughly 80 million in a later count, with 8.5 million to 12 million of them shared. Libraries were prepared by immunoSEQ multiplex PCR; TCRdb keeps only in-frame clonotypes and omits some of them. V, J and clone size are taken as reported in that table, and D and trimming were inferred from the DNA itself. The sample yields some 130,000 clones, approximately 61% seen once. This record comes from a study of cytomegalovirus exposure and HLA in healthy donors. In the study overall: As an earlier analysis found, roughly 170 million T cells yielded approximately 100 million unique TCR beta sequences. Study conclusions and caveats: In a later analysis, HLA-C alleles had the fewest associated TCRs, DRB1 alleles the most.

The receptor's source is a human donor in good health. Specimen: PBMCs. The V call is TRBV5-6, the J call TRBJ1-1; tentatively, D is TRBD1 (5 bases). The CDR3 spells CATMGGERRTEAFF. DNA of the CDR3: TGTGCCACCATGGGGGGGGAGCGACGCACTGAAGCTTTCTTT.